Shown below are 21 T cell receptor beta chains from a single sample sequenced in a study of CD4+ T cells in melanoma. The assay was immunoSEQ multiplex PCR, and TCRdb's table has in-frame clones only and misses some. Among several thousand clones listed, about 61% were seen once. The sample was cells from a culture (not recorded whether cultured in vitro). The receptors originated from a human donor with melanoma.

V is TRBV2 and J is TRBJ1-2; D gene unclear. This CDR3 region has 10 residues. From germline, CDR1 is SNHLY and CDR2 FYNNEI. Trimming stripped 8 bases from V and 9 bases from J, with 10 bases between. The CDR3 nucleotides are TGTGCCAGCTTTTATGGGAGCTACACCTTC. This translates into CASFYGSYTF.

This rearrangement joins TRBV5-6 to TRBJ1-2; 9 bases fit TRBD1. V lost 0 bases to trimming and J lost 8 bases; unmatched junction nucleotides: 2. The germline V gene encodes CDR1 SGHDT and CDR2 YYEEEE. The CDR3 sequence is 13 residues long. In DNA, the CDR3 is TGTGCCAGCAGCTTGGGGACAGGGGAAGGCTACACCTTC. Translated: CASSLGTGEGYTF.

This sequence joins TRBV5-1 and TRBJ2-1; 10 bases agree with TRBD2. The junction had 3 bases not matched to a gene; V was cut back by 4 bases and J by 2 bases. The CDR3 spans 15 residues. Germline-derived CDR1 and CDR2 are SGHRS and YFSETQ. The CDR3 sequence is CASSQTSGAYNEQFF. CDR3 nucleotide sequence: TGCGCCAGCAGCCAAACTAGCGGGGCCTACAATGAGCAGTTCTTC.

This rearrangement joins TRBV9 to TRBJ2-3, with TRBD2 matching 9 bases. Germline V gene sequence: CDR1 SGDLS, CDR2 YYNGEE. Losses at the gene ends were 3 bases for V and 2 bases for J; bases not matched to a gene: 1. This CDR3 contains 14 residues. The CDR3: CASSGGGATDTQYF. The CDR3 region has the DNA TGTGCCAGCAGCGGCGGGGGGGCCACAGATACGCAGTATTTT.

In this sample, this clone turned up a few times. The chain uses TRBV3-1 (or the pseudogene TRBV3-2) and TRBJ2-1, with 16 bases identical to TRBD2. Losses at the gene ends were 0 bases for V and 7 bases for J; bases not matched to a gene: 3. Germline V lookup: CDR1 LGHDT, CDR2 YNNKEL (reference sequence). This CDR3 has 17 residues. The CDR3 spells CASSQDLGLAGGNEQFF. For the CDR3, the DNA is TGTGCCAGCAGCCAAGACTTGGGACTAGCGGGGGGGAATGAGCAGTTCTTC.

The chain links TRBV11-2 to TRBJ2-5; maybe TRBD1 (5 bases). There are 12 residues in the CDR3. V lost 2 bases and J 11 bases, leaving 12 bases between the germline ends. Per germline, CDR1 SGHAT and CDR2 FQNNGV. This chain's CDR3 is CASSLLGHTQYF. The CDR3 DNA reads as TGTGCCAGCAGCTTATTGGGGCATACACAGTACTTC.

V usage is TRBV28 and J usage is TRBJ2-3; 14 nucleotides line up with TRBD2. Trimming at V came to 2 bases and at J to 10 bases, leaving 11 bases not matched to a gene. The CDR3 has 17 amino acids. Germline-derived CDR1 and CDR2 are MDHEN and SYDVKM. CDR3 nucleotide sequence: TGTGCCAGCAGTTTACCGACTAGCGGGGGGGAGTCGAACGCGCAGTATTTT. As protein: CASSLPTSGGESNAQYF.

The V gene is TRBV11-2, the J gene TRBJ1-2, with 8 bases aligning to TRBD1. The CDR3 has 15 residues. The J segment lost 8 bases and the V segment lost 5 bases, leaving 13 bases of the junction unmatched. Germline CDR1 is SGHAT and CDR2 is FQNNGV. CDR3 bases: TGTGCCAGCAGCGAGAGGAGTCAGGGGGCTTGGGGCTACACCTTC. It codes for CASSERSQGAWGYTF.

This clone was found a few times. V usage is TRBV7-9 and J usage is TRBJ2-1; 9 bases match TRBD1. Trimming at V came to 5 bases and at J to 0 bases, leaving 8 bases not matched to a gene. There are 17 residues in the CDR3. Per germline, CDR1 SEHNR and CDR2 FQNEAQ (reference sequence). As DNA, the CDR3 is TGTGCCAGCAGCCCCTGGACAGGGGATTACTCCTACAATGAGCAGTTCTTC. This codes for CASSPWTGDYSYNEQFF.

This clone is medium-sized. In the same sample, other DNA sequences code for this CDR3. The rearrangement joins TRBV5-4 to TRBJ1-1, with TRBD1 as a possible D gene (5 bases). Germline CDR1 reads SGHNT; CDR2 reads YYREEE (reference sequence). The CDR3 totals 13 residues. V lost 3 bases and J lost 6, with 12 bases in between. CDR3 residues: CASSWKGVAEAFF. CDR3 nucleotides: TGTGCCAGCAGCTGGAAAGGGGTCGCTGAAGCTTTCTTT.

There are a few counts of this clone. The genes are TRBV7-2 and TRBJ2-1; D is ambiguous. Germline V lookup: CDR1 SGHTA, CDR2 FQGNSA. With 1 base removed from V and 0 bases from J, the gap between germline ends came to 7 bases. This CDR3 has 15 residues. Here the CDR3 DNA reads TGTGCCAGCAGCTTAGACGAAAGCTCCTACAATGAGCAGTTCTTC. Translated: CASSLDESSYNEQFF.

The J gene is TRBJ1-6, the V gene TRBV2, with 7 bases lining up with TRBD1. The CDR3 extends over 16 amino acids. Germline trimming cut 7 bases from V and 5 bases from J; bases unmatched to any gene: 11. The germline V gene encodes CDR1 SNHLY and CDR2 FYNNEI. The CDR3 here is CASKPGPTGDNSPLHF. The CDR3, as DNA: TGTGCCAGCAAACCGGGACCCACAGGGGATAATTCACCCCTCCACTTT.

The table lists this clone with a count of one. The rearrangement links TRBV3-1 (or the pseudogene TRBV3-2) to TRBJ2-1, with 10 positions matching TRBD2. Trimming took 5 bases from V and 1 from J; bases not matched to a gene: 8. The CDR3 spans 17 residues. Germline loops: CDR1 LGHDT, CDR2 YNNKEL (reference sequence). CDR3 coding DNA: TGTGCCAGCAGCGGCGGGACTAGCGCCTTTTCCTACAATGAGCAGTTCTTC. This codes for CASSGGTSAFSYNEQFF.

The rearrangement joins TRBV11-1 to TRBJ1-6; 7 nucleotides match TRBD1. Germline V gives CDR1 SGHAT, CDR2 FQDESV (reference sequence). This CDR3 contains 15 residues. With V trimmed by 5 bases and J by 7 bases, 8 bases remained unmatched. The CDR3 DNA is TGTGCCAGCAGCCTACCCGGGACAGTAAATTCACCCCTCCACTTT. Translating gives CASSLPGTVNSPLHF.

The chain uses TRBV3-1 (or the pseudogene TRBV3-2) and TRBJ2-1; 10 bases fit TRBD2. Germline assignment: CDR1 LGHDT and CDR2 YNNKEL (reference sequence). The CDR3 runs to 16 residues. V shed 1 base, J shed 8 bases, and the junction held 8 bases outside the gene matches. The DNA for the CDR3 is TGTGCCAGCAGCCAAGTAGAAGCGGGGGGGCCGGATGAGCAGTTCTTC. Translating gives CASSQVEAGGPDEQFF.

The genes are TRBV5-8 and TRBJ2-7, with D unclear. The germline CDR1 and CDR2 sequences are SGHTS and YDEGEE. V was clipped by 2 bases and J by 2 bases, with 11 bases between them. This CDR3 has 14 residues. The CDR3 DNA sequence: TGTGCCAGCAGCTTTAGGGTGAATCCCTACGAGCAGTACTTC. Protein product: CASSFRVNPYEQYF.

V usage is TRBV6-5 and J usage is TRBJ2-7, with D perhaps matching TRBD1 or TRBD2 (5 bases each). CDR3 length: 12 residues. Trimming stripped 7 bases from V and 7 bases from J, with 14 bases between. From germline, CDR1 is MNHEY and CDR2 SVGAGI. The CDR3 bases are TGTGCCAGCATATGGGACCGACGAGAGCAGTACTTC. It encodes CASIWDRREQYF.

This sequence joins TRBV6-5 and TRBJ1-1; possible D gene TRBD1, 6 bases. The length of the CDR3 is 13 residues. Germline V gene lookup returns CDR1 MNHEY and CDR2 SVGAGI. Deletions cut 5 bases from V and 10 bases from J, with 17 bases between. The CDR3 protein is CASSPRQDLGAFF. The CDR3 coding sequence is TGTGCCAGCAGTCCCCGACAGGACTTAGGAGCTTTCTTT.

The V call is TRBV6-2 or TRBV6-3, the J call TRBJ2-7, with 8 nucleotides matching TRBD2. Germline V gene sequence: CDR1 MNHEY, CDR2 SVGEGT. CDR3 size: 15 residues. Unmatched junction bases numbered 8, after V lost 2 bases and J lost 5 bases. The CDR3 nucleotides read TGTGCCAGCAGTTACCCTGGCGGGGGGATCGACGAGCAGTACTTC. It is translated as CASSYPGGGIDEQYF.

The chain combines TRBV29-1 with TRBJ2-7; TRBD1 is a possible D gene (6 bases). The CDR3 runs 11 residues. V was shortened by 5 bases and J by 3 bases, with 8 bases between the two germline ends. From germline, CDR1 is SQVTM and CDR2 ANQGSEA. Here the CDR3 DNA reads TGCAGCGTTATGGACAGCTACGAGCAGTACTTC. It translates to CSVMDSYEQYF.

The V gene is TRBV2, the J gene TRBJ2-3, with D perhaps TRBD2 (6 bases). V was cut by 4 bases and J by 2 bases, with 16 bases left in between. From germline, CDR1 is SNHLY and CDR2 FYNNEI. There are 16 residues in the CDR3. CDR3 nucleotides: TGTGCCAGCAGTGCAACAGGAGGGTGGGCCACAGATACGCAGTATTTT. Its translation is CASSATGGWATDTQYF.